This T cell receptor beta chain was found in a study of T cells after somatic rescue of genetic block. The method was immunoSEQ multiplex PCR; TCRdb's version includes in-frame clones alone and lacks a portion of them. This sample yields approximately 12,000 clones, of which around 70% are seen a single time; nearly 20% belongs to the top ten. The CDR3 is 19 residues long. J lost 1 base, V lost 2 bases, and 13 bases had no gene match. Germline V CDR1 and CDR2: SGHAT, FQNNGV. The rearrangement uses TRBV11-2 and TRBJ2-7; 11 bases agree with TRBD2. Sequencing was done on a sample of peripheral blood mononuclear cells (PBMCs). The receptor's source is a boy aged 5-17 years. CDR3 nucleotides: TGTGCCAGCAGCTTATTCAGGTCTTTAGCGGGAGGGAGTTCCTACGAGCAGTACTTC. Translating gives CASSLFRSLAGGSSYEQYF.